Listed below are T cell receptor beta chains from one sample, sequenced in a study of control samples from healthy donors and cancer patients. Produced via immunoSEQ multiplex PCR; TCRdb's table is partial and in-frame only. Among 65,000 to 90,000 clones listed, more than 70% were seen once. The specimen was blood. Receptors were obtained from a man aged 45-65 years in good health. The CDR3 runs from the conserved cysteine through the conserved F or W. Fields, in order: J gene, clone size, D gene, V gene, CDR3 DNA, CDR3 protein. A D gene is named only where the DNA matches it firmly. The size of a clone is reported for some rows only, either as once, few or many, or as a class for expanded clones.

>TRBJ1-2|-|-|TRBV6-2/TRBV6-3
TGTGCCAGCAGTCCCTACTCCTATGGCTACACCTTC
CASSPYSYGYTF
>TRBJ2-7|-|TRBD2|TRBV11-2
TGTGCCAGCAGACGACTAGCGGGTCTCTACGAGCAGTACTTC
CASRRLAGLYEQYF
>TRBJ1-1|few|TRBD1|TRBV5-4
TGTGCCAGCAGCTTCGCTACAGGGGACACTGAAGCTTTCTTT
CASSFATGDTEAFF
>TRBJ2-1|-|-|TRBV15
TGTGCCACCAGCAGAGGGGATGTGAGGGAGCAGTTCTTC
CATSRGDVREQFF
>TRBJ2-1|-|TRBD1|TRBV19
TGTGCCAGTAGTATGGCAGGGGGAAATGAGCAGTTCTTC
CASSMAGGNEQFF
>TRBJ1-2|-|TRBD1|TRBV9
TGTGCCAGCAGCGTAGCAGGGGGCCCGAAGGACTATGGCTACACCTTC
CASSVAGGPKDYGYTF
>TRBJ2-6|-|TRBD1|TRBV27
TGTGCCAGCAGTTCACAGGGGGTGACTGGGGCCAACGTCCTGACTTTC
CASSSQGVTGANVLTF
>TRBJ1-1|once|-|TRBV2
TGTGCCAGCAGTGGCGAGCAGGGAGGTCAGGCTTTCTTT
CASSGEQGGQAFF
>TRBJ1-4|-|-|TRBV18
TGTGCCAGCTCACCACCGGGGACCCTTGGCGAAAAACTGTTTTTT
CASSPPGTLGEKLFF
>TRBJ1-1|-|-|TRBV10-3
TGTGCCATCAGTGCAAAGGACGGACGAAACACTGAAGCTTTCTTT
CAISAKDGRNTEAFF
>TRBJ1-2|-|-|TRBV3-1/TRBV3-2
TGTGCCAGCAGCCAAGAGGCGGGGTATGGCTACACCTTC
CASSQEAGYGYTF
>TRBJ1-2|once|-|TRBV7-2
TGTGCCAGCAGCTTACGGGGGGACTATGGCTACACCTTC
CASSLRGDYGYTF
>TRBJ1-6|once|-|TRBV7-2
TGTGCCAGCAGCTTGTCTCCCTTCCTCGTCCTCCACTTT
CASSLSPFLVLHF
>TRBJ2-5|-|TRBD2|TRBV7-9
TGTGCCAGCAGCAAGCGGACTAGCACCCAAGAGACCCAGTACTTC
CASSKRTSTQETQYF
>TRBJ2-2|few|-|TRBV7-2
TGTGCCAGCAGCTTAGTGGGCAGGGCCGGGGAGCTGTTTTTT
CASSLVGRAGELFF
>TRBJ2-3|-|-|TRBV6-6
TGTGCCAGCAGTCCCAGCTTGGAGCAGTATTTT
CASSPSLEQYF
>TRBJ2-1|-|-|TRBV6-2/TRBV6-3
TGTGCCAGCAGTTACTCCCCCGAGCCAGGTGAGCAGTTCTTC
CASSYSPEPGEQFF
>TRBJ2-7|-|-|TRBV6-6
TGTGCCAGCAGAAGACAGGCATACGAGCAGTACTTC
CASRRQAYEQYF
>TRBJ2-1|once|-|TRBV20-1
TGCAGTGCTAGTCACAGGGCTTCGAGGAATGAGCAGTTCTTC
CSASHRASRNEQFF
>TRBJ2-3|-|TRBD1|TRBV11-3
TGTGCCAGCAGCCTAGGGACAGACGCAACAGATACGCAGTATTTT
CASSLGTDATDTQYF
>TRBJ2-5|-|-|TRBV28
TGTGCCAGCACCGTGTCGGGGGCCCAAGAGACCCAGTACTTC
CASTVSGAQETQYF
>TRBJ1-5|-|TRBD1|TRBV4-1
TGCGCCAGCAGCCCGACAGGGAGGGGCAATCAGCCCCAGCATTTT
CASSPTGRGNQPQHF
>TRBJ1-3|-|-|TRBV4-2
TGTGCCAGCAGCCTAGGGGAAGGTGCTGGAAACACCATATATTTT
CASSLGEGAGNTIYF
>TRBJ2-2|-|-|TRBV5-1
TGCGCCAGCAGCCCGGCGACCAAAAGGAGCGGGGAGCTGTTTTTT
CASSPATKRSGELFF